This record concerns one TCR beta chain sequence. The antigen is undetermined. Then a second PCR, running roughly 7 to 11 cycles, was carried out with a sample-barcoded 5' primer and a J-beta primer mix. With 12 random nucleotides, a template-switch adaptor tagged each individual cDNA molecule. TCRdb reanalysed the 5' RACE reads using MiXCR and keeps one entry per CDR3 protein. This table holds some 560,000 distinct CDR3 sequences, roughly a quarter found once. The data originate from a study of blood T cells in healthy people across ages. Points from the study as a whole: Diversity was estimated from one million T cells, and these estimates were considered underestimates.

The CDR3 has 14 amino acids. Trimming pared 11 bases from V and 3 bases from J, leaving 19 bases between. Per the germline V gene, CDR1 is SEHNR and CDR2 is FQNEAQ (reference sequence). This sample also belongs to another study, concerning T cells of mothers and their children. That investigation notes: The output of TCR recombination is shaped by thymic selection similarly in related and unrelated pairs.

V is TRBV7-9 and J is TRBJ1-2; a weak D match, TRBD1 (6 bases). Sequencing used blood. The source is a boy under 10 years old in good health. In DNA form, the CDR3 reads TGTGCCTTGCCGACCGGGACAAAGGACTATGGCTACACCTTC. This translates into CALPTGTKDYGYTF.